A single sample is the source of the 19 T cell receptor beta chains below, sequenced in a study of CD8 T cells in ankylosing spondylitis. Each CDR3 protein gets one entry after TCRdb re-called the 5' RACE reads with MiXCR. There are 750,000 to 850,000 distinct CDR3 sequences in the sample; about 10% occur only once, and approximately 0.5% lies in the top ten. Which antigens these TCRs recognize remains unknown. Findings and caveats of the study: Among TCR beta sequences, a motif of eight or nine highly homologous variants appeared characteristic of ankylosing spondylitis blood.

Sequenced: blood, either unsorted or a sorted T cell fraction (not recorded which). The source of these receptors is a male donor with ankylosing spondylitis.

The genes are TRBV11-2 and TRBJ2-1; D is unresolved. The germline gives CDR1 SGHAT, CDR2 FQNNGV. This CDR3 contains 15 residues. The V end was cut by 3 bases, the J end by 4 bases, with 13 bases between. The CDR3 loop is CASSFRVHDYNEQFF. The CDR3, as DNA: TGTGCCAGCAGCTTTAGGGTCCACGATTACAATGAGCAGTTCTTC.

The table lists this clonotype with a few counts. The V and J genes are TRBV4-3 and TRBJ1-2, with 7 bases aligning to TRBD1. V was pared by 3 bases and J by 0 bases, with 7 bases of the junction left unmatched. CDR3 length equals 16 residues. The germline gives CDR1 LGHNA, CDR2 YSLEER. CDR3 nucleotides: TGCGCCAGCAGCCAGAAGGGACAGCCGACTAACTATGGCTACACCTTC. Translation gives CASSQKGQPTNYGYTF.

V usage is TRBV25-1 and J usage is TRBJ2-1; 8 bases line up with TRBD2. The CDR3 runs 15 residues. Losses at the gene ends were 5 bases for V and 9 bases for J; bases not matched to a gene: 12. The germline gives CDR1 MGHDK, CDR2 SYGVNS. CDR3 in amino acids: CASSPWAGGGTEQFF. DNA of the CDR3: TGTGCCAGCAGTCCCTGGGCGGGAGGCGGTACTGAGCAGTTCTTC.

This clonotype was found a few times. The rearrangement uses TRBV7-3 and TRBJ2-1, with 15 bases lining up with TRBD2. The J segment lost 4 bases and the V segment lost 5 bases, leaving 12 bases of the junction unmatched. Per the germline V gene, CDR1 is SGHTA and CDR2 is FQGTGA. CDR3 length: 19 amino acids. CDR3 sequence reads: CASSEPGTSGGSPYNEQFF. CDR3 nucleotides: TGTGCCAGCAGCGAGCCCGGGACTAGCGGGGGGAGCCCTTACAATGAGCAGTTCTTC.

This clonotype was recorded a few times. The chain joins TRBV12-3 or TRBV12-4 to TRBJ2-5; 7 bases agree with TRBD1. V gave up 3 bases and J gave up 5 bases; unmatched junction bases: 6. CDR3 length: 14 residues. CDR3 nucleotide sequence: TGTGCCAGCAGTTTCCTAGGCAGGGGGGAGACCCAGTACTTC. Translation: CASSFLGRGETQYF.

The chain combines TRBV7-3 with TRBJ2-5; the match to TRBD1 covers 7 bases. Germline-derived CDR1 and CDR2 are SGHTA and FQGTGA. The CDR3 runs to 15 residues. The V segment lost 3 bases and the J segment 4 bases; nucleotides outside the gene matches: 8. The CDR3 region has the DNA TGTGCCAGCAGCTTCCAGGGGAACAGGGGAGAGACCCAGTACTTC. This gives the protein CASSFQGNRGETQYF.

This clonotype was recorded at least ten times. This rearrangement joins TRBV29-1 to TRBJ2-3; D tentatively fits TRBD1 or TRBD2 (5 bases each). The CDR3 sequence is 17 residues long. V was trimmed by 4 bases and J by 2 bases, leaving 22 bases between them. In germline, CDR1 is SQVTM, CDR2 ANQGSEA. The CDR3 sequence: CSVVSHRGSGPTDTQYF. Here the CDR3 DNA reads TGCAGCGTTGTATCCCACCGGGGCAGCGGACCCACAGATACGCAGTATTTT.

The chain recombines TRBV18 with TRBJ2-7, with TRBD1 matching 7 bases. CDR1 and CDR2 (germline): KGHSH, LQKENI. The trim removed 6 bases at V and 2 bases at J, leaving 10 bases unmatched. The CDR3 consists of 15 residues. The CDR3 DNA reads TGTGCCAGCTCGCCCGGGACAGAGCAGACCTACGAGCAGTACTTC. Protein sequence: CASSPGTEQTYEQYF.

CDR3 DNA: TGTGCCAGCACCACGTTAGCGGGCTATGGCTACACCTTC. Its translation: CASTTLAGYGYTF. The chain has TRBV18 and TRBJ1-2; the D is unclear. Germline V CDR1 and CDR2: KGHSH, LQKENI. There are 13 residues in the CDR3. V was pared by 8 bases and J by 4 bases, with 14 bases between.

V usage is TRBV5-6 and J usage is TRBJ2-7; D unclear. The germline V gene encodes CDR1 SGHDT and CDR2 YYEEEE. The CDR3 runs 14 residues. Trimming took off 2 bases at V and 3 bases at J, with 12 bases between the two ends. CDR3 sequence (DNA): TGTGCCAGCAGCTTCGTTCCAGAGTTCTACGAGCAGTACTTC. It is translated as CASSFVPEFYEQYF.

There are many counts of this clonotype. The chain couples TRBV12-3 or TRBV12-4 to TRBJ2-3; TRBD2 might be the D (6 bases). V lost 4 bases and J 4 bases, leaving 12 bases between the germline ends. The CDR3 has 14 residues. The CDR3 bases are TGTGCCAGCAGTTACGGGAGTTGGTCAGATACGCAGTATTTT. As protein: CASSYGSWSDTQYF.

This clonotype appeared many times. The chain couples TRBV12-3 or TRBV12-4 to TRBJ2-1; D possibly corresponds to TRBD2 (5 bases). The CDR3 covers 13 residues. V shed 0 bases and J shed 9 bases, with 9 bases lying between them. CDR3 nucleotide sequence: TGTGCCAGCAGTTTAGCGGGAGAGTCTGAGCAGTTCTTC. It codes for CASSLAGESEQFF.

In this sample, this clonotype turned up a few times. The rearrangement joins TRBV20-1 to TRBJ1-2; TRBD1 might be the D (5 bases). Trimming cost V 3 bases and J 3 bases, with 11 bases left between them. The CDR3 spans 13 residues. In germline, CDR1 is DFQATT, CDR2 SNEGSKA (reference sequence). CDR3 region: CSASPGTDYGYTF. The CDR3 region has the DNA TGCAGTGCTAGTCCCGGGACCGACTATGGCTACACCTTC.

In its sample, this clonotype was seen a few times. The junction departs from the called germline gene at one end, perhaps through a read error. CDR3 in amino acids: CASSPRDSNTGELFF. In DNA, the CDR3 is TGTGCTAGCAGCCCCCGGGACAGTAACACCGGGGAGCTGTTTTTT. The rearrangement uses TRBV7-7 and TRBJ2-2; 7 nucleotides match TRBD1. Germline CDR1 SSHAT, CDR2 FNYEAQ (reference sequence). The CDR3 has 15 amino acids.

The chain is built from TRBV4-2 and TRBJ1-1, with TRBD1 as a possible D gene (5 bases). CDR3 length: 12 residues. Germline CDR1 is LGHNA and CDR2 is YNFKEQ. The V and J ends lost 8 bases and 5 bases respectively, with 12 bases between them. CDR3 nucleotides: TGTGCCAGCGCAGGGAGGGAGACTGAAGCTTTCTTT. Translating gives CASAGRETEAFF.

The chain uses TRBV5-1 and TRBJ2-1, with TRBD2 matching over 11 bases. Germline V gene data show CDR1 as SGHRS and CDR2 as YFSETQ. The length of the CDR3 is 16 residues. V was clipped by 1 base and J by 7 bases; unmatched bases: 7. The CDR3 DNA is TGCGCCAGCAGCTTGCTGCTAGCGGGAGGATATAATGAGCAGTTCTTC. This gives the protein CASSLLLAGGYNEQFF.

The chain joins TRBV28 to TRBJ2-2; D is perhaps TRBD1 (5 bases). CDR1 is MDHEN and CDR2 is SYDVKM in the germline V gene. The CDR3 contains 14 residues. Trimming shortened V by 4 bases and J by 1 base, and 7 bases separated the two germline ends. CDR3 DNA sequence: TGTGCCAGCAGTTGGACAATGAACACCGGGGAGCTGTTTTTT. Its protein product is CASSWTMNTGELFF.

V and J are TRBV6-1 and TRBJ1-4; D remains ambiguous. Germline V gene lookup returns CDR1 MNHNS and CDR2 SASEGT. V was shortened by 7 bases and J by 8 bases, with 20 bases between the two germline ends. The CDR3 has 15 residues. As DNA, the CDR3 is TGTGCCAGCAATGACCGAAAAGGCCTTGGGGAAAAACTGTTTTTT. It codes for CASNDRKGLGEKLFF.

A few counts support this clonotype. The gene calls are TRBV12-3 or TRBV12-4 and TRBJ2-7, with 10 bases aligning to TRBD2. CDR3 length equals 15 residues. V shed 6 bases, J shed 3 bases, and the junction held 8 bases outside the gene matches. In DNA, the CDR3 is TGTGCCAGCAGCCTTAAGCGGGAGGGCCTCTACGAGCAGTACTTC. This gives the protein CASSLKREGLYEQYF.